Listed below are T cell receptor beta chains from one sample, sequenced in a study of cytomegalovirus exposure and HLA in healthy donors. The repertoire was sequenced with immunoSEQ multiplex PCR; TCRdb's copy has only in-frame clones and lacks some. The data hold about 150,000 clones, with 80% observed a single time. The sequencing sample was made of PBMCs. All receptors come from a man under 40 in good health and CMV-seropositive. The CDR3 runs from the conserved cysteine through the conserved F or W. A D gene is named only where the DNA matches it firmly. Clone size is not always given. Where it is, it says once, few, many or a class for expanded clones.

abundance,v_gene,d_gene,j_gene,CDR3aa,CDR3nt
once,TRBV4-1,.,TRBJ2-2,CASSSLGGELFF,TGCGCCAGCAGCTCACTAGGGGGGGAGCTGTTTTTT
.,TRBV7-2,TRBD1,TRBJ1-4,CASSLTGAGEKLFF,TGTGCCAGCAGCTTGACAGGGGCAGGTGAAAAACTGTTTTTT
once,TRBV6-4,TRBD2,TRBJ2-1,CASSLTGTRKEQFF,TGTGCCAGCAGCCTTACCGGGACTAGAAAGGAGCAGTTCTTC
.,TRBV28,.,TRBJ2-7,CASSFKAEGPYEQYF,TGTGCCAGCAGTTTCAAAGCGGAAGGCCCCTACGAGCAGTACTTC
.,TRBV20-1,.,TRBJ1-4,CSAANEKLFF,TGCAGTGCCGCGAATGAAAAACTGTTTTTT
.,TRBV30,TRBD1,TRBJ1-1,CAWSQDRDTEAFF,TGTGCCTGGAGCCAGGACAGGGACACTGAAGCTTTCTTT
.,TRBV30,TRBD1,TRBJ2-7,CAWSHRGLSYEQYF,TGTGCCTGGAGTCACAGGGGGCTTTCCTACGAGCAGTACTTC
.,TRBV29-1,TRBD2,TRBJ2-1,CSVEGSGSPNEQFF,TGCAGCGTTGAAGGGAGCGGGAGTCCCAATGAGCAGTTCTTC
.,TRBV5-1,.,TRBJ2-3,CASSLVSGVTDTQYF,TGCGCCAGCAGCTTGGTATCAGGGGTTACAGATACGCAGTATTTT
.,TRBV30,.,TRBJ1-1,CAWSVARVRTEAFF,TGTGCCTGGAGTGTAGCCAGGGTTCGCACTGAAGCTTTCTTT
once,TRBV10-1,TRBD2,TRBJ2-2,CASGTSGRAGELFF,TGCGCCAGCGGCACTAGCGGGAGGGCCGGGGAGCTGTTTTTT
.,TRBV5-1,.,TRBJ2-3,CASSPGSTDTQYF,TGCGCCAGTTCCCCGGGGAGCACAGATACGCAGTATTTT
.,TRBV27,.,TRBJ2-2,CASSRSGNTGELFF,TGTGCCAGCAGTCGTAGCGGTAACACCGGGGAGCTGTTTTTT
.,TRBV5-1,.,TRBJ2-7,CASSLDGQQNGQYF,TGCGCCAGCAGCTTGGATGGACAGCAAAACGGGCAGTACTTC
.,TRBV28,.,TRBJ2-5,CASSLSGEQRETQYF,TGTGCCAGCAGTTTATCAGGGGAACAACGGGAGACCCAGTACTTC
once,TRBV5-1,TRBD2,TRBJ2-7,CASSFGLAGGPGQYF,TGCGCCAGCAGCTTTGGTCTAGCGGGAGGGCCAGGGCAGTACTTC
.,TRBV19,TRBD2,TRBJ2-3,CASSKIAGGRTDTQYF,TGTGCCAGTAGCAAGATAGCGGGAGGCCGCACAGATACGCAGTATTTT